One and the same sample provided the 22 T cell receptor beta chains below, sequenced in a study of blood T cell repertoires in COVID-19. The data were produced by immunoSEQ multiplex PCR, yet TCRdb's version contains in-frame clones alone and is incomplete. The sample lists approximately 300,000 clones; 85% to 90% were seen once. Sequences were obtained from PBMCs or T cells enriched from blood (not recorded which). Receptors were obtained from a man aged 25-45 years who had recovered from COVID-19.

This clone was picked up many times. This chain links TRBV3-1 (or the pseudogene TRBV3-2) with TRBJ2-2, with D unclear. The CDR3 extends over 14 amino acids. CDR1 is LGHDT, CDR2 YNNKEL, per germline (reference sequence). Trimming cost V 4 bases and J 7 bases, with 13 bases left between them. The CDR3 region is CASSPPLAVGELFF. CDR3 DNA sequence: TGTGCCAGCAGCCCCCCTTTAGCTGTCGGGGAGCTGTTTTTT.

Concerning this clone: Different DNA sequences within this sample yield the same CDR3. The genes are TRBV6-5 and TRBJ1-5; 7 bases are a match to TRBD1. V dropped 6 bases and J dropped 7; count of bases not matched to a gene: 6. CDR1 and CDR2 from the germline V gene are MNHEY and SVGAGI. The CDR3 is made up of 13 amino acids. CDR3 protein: CASSLDRDQPQHF. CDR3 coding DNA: TGTGCCAGCAGCCTAGACAGGGACCAGCCCCAGCATTTT.

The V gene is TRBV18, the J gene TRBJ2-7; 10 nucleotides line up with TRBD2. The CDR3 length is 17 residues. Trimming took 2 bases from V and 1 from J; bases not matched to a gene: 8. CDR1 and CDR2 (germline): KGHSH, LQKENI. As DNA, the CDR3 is TGTGCCAGCTCACCAGAGTTGCTGACTAGCGGGTCCTACGAGCAGTACTTC. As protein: CASSPELLTSGSYEQYF. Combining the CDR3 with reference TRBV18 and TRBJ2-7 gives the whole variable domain NAGVMQNPRHLVRRRGQEARLRCSPMKGHSHVYWYRQLPEEGLKFMVYLQKENIIDESGMPKERFSAEFPKEGPSILRIQQVVRGDSAAYFCASSPELLTSGSYEQYFGPGTRLTVT.

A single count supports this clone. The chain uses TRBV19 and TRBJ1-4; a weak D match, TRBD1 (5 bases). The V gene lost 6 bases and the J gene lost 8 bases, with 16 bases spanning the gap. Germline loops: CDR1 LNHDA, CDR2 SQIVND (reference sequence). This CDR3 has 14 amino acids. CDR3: CASSGGRVHEKLFF. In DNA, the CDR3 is TGTGCCAGTAGCGGTGGCAGGGTTCACGAAAAACTGTTTTTT.

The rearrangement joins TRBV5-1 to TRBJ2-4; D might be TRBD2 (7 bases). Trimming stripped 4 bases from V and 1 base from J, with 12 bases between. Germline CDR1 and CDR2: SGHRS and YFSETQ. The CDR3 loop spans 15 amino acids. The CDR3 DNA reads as TGCGCCAGCAGCCCTGGGGGGGCGGCCAAAAACATTCAGTACTTC. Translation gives CASSPGGAAKNIQYF.

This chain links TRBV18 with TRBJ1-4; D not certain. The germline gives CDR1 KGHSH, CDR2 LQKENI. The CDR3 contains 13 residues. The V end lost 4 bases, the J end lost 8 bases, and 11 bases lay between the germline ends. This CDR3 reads CASSRSDGEKLFF. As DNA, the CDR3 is TGTGCCAGCTCACGGTCCGATGGCGAAAAACTGTTTTTT.

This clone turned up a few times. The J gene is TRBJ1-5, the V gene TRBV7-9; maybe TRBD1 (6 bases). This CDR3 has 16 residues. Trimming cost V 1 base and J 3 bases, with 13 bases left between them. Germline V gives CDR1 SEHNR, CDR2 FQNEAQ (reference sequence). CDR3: CASSLVAGVNNQPQHF. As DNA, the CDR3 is TGTGCCAGCAGCTTAGTTGCAGGGGTGAACAATCAGCCCCAGCATTTT.

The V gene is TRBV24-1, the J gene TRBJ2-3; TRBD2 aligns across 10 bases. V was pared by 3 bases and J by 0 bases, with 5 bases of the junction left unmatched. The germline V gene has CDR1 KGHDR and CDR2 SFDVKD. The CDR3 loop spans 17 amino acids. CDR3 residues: CATSDPTSGYSTDTQYF. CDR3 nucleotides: TGTGCCACCAGTGATCCGACTAGCGGGTATAGCACAGATACGCAGTATTTT.

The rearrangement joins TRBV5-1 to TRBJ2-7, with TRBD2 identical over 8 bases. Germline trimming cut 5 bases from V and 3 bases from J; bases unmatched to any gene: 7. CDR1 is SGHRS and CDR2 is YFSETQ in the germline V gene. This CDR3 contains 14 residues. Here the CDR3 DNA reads TGCGCCAGCAGACCCGTGGCGGGAGGCTACGAGCAGTACTTC. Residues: CASRPVAGGYEQYF. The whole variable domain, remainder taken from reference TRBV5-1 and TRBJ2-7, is KAGVTQTPRYLIKTRGQQVTLSCSPISGHRSVSWYQQTPGQGLQFLFEYFSETQRNKGNFPGRFSGRQFSNSRSEMNVSTLELGDSALYLCASRPVAGGYEQYFGPGTRLTVT.

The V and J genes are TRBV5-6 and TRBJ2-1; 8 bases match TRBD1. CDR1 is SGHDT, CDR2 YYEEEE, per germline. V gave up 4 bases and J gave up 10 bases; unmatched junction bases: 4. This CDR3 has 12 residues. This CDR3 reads CASSPDRGEQFF. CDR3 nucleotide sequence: TGTGCCAGCAGCCCTGACAGGGGAGAGCAGTTCTTC.

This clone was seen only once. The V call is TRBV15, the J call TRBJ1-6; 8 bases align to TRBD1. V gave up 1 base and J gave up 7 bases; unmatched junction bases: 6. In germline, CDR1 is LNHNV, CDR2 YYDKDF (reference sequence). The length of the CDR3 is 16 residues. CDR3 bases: TGTGCCACCAGCAGAGGCAGGACAGGGTCGAATTCACCCCTCCACTTT. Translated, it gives CATSRGRTGSNSPLHF. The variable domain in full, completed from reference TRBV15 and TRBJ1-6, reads DAMVIQNPRYQVTQFGKPVTLSCSQTLNHNVMYWYQQKSSQAPKLLFHYYDKDFNNEADTPDNFQSRRPNTSFCFLDIRSPGLGDTAMYLCATSRGRTGSNSPLHFGNGTRLTVT.

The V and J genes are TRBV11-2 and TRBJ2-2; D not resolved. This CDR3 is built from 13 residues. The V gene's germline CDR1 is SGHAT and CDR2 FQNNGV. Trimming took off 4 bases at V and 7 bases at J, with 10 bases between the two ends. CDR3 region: CASSSTLYGELFF. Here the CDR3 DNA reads TGTGCCAGCAGCTCAACTCTTTACGGGGAGCTGTTTTTT.

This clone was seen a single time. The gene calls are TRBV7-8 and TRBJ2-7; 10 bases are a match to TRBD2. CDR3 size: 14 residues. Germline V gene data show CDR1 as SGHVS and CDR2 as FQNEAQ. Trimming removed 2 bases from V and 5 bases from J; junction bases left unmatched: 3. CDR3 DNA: TGTGCCAGCAGCTTACTAGCGGGAGAAAACGAGCAGTACTTC. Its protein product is CASSLLAGENEQYF.

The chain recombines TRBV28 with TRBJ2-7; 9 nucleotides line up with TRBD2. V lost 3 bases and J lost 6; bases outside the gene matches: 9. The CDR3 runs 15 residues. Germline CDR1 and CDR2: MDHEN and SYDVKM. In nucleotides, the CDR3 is TGTGCCAGCAGTTTCCGGCTAGCGGGGAGGGCCGAGCAGTACTTC. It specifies CASSFRLAGRAEQYF.

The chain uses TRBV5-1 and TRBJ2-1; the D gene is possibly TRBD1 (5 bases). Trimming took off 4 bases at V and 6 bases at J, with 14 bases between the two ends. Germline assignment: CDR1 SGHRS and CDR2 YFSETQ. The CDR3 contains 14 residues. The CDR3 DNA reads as TGCGCCAGCAGCCTAACCCTTGGGGCCAATGAGCAGTTCTTC. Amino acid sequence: CASSLTLGANEQFF.

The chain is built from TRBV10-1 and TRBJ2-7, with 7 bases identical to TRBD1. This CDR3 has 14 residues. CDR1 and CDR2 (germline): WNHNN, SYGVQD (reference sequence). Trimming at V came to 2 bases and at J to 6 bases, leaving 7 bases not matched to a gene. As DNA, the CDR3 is TGCGCCAGCAGTGAGCGGACAGGATCGGCCGAGCAGTACTTC. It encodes CASSERTGSAEQYF.

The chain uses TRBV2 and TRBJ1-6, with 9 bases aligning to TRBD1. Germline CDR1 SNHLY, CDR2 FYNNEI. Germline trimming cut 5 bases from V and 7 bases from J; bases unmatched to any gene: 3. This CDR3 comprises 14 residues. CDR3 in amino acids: CASSRDRANSPLHF. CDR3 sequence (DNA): TGTGCCAGCAGTCGGGACAGGGCGAATTCACCCCTCCACTTT.

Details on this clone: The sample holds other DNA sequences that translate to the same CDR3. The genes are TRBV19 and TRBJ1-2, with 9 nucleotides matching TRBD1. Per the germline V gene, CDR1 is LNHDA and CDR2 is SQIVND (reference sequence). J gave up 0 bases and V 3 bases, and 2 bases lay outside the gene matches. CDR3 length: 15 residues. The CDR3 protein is CASSIGTGTNYGYTF. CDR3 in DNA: TGTGCCAGTAGTATCGGGACAGGGACTAACTATGGCTACACCTTC. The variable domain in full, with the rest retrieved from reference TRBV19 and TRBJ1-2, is DGGITQSPKYLFRKEGQNVTLSCEQNLNHDAMYWYRQDPGQGLRLIYYSQIVNDFQKGDIAEGYSVSREKKESFPLTVTSAQKNPTAFYLCASSIGTGTNYGYTFGSGTRLTVV.

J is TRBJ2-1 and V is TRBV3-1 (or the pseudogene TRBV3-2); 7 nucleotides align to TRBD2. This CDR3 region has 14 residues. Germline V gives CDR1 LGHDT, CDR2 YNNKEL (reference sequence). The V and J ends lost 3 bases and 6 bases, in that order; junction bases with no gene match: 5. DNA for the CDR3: TGTGCCAGCAGCCAGGGGGGGGGAGTCAATGAGCAGTTCTTC. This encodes CASSQGGGVNEQFF.

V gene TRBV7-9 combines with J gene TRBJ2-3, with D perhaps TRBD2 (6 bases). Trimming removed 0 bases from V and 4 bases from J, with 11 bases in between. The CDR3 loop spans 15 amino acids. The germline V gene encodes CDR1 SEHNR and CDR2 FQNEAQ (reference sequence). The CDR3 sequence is CASSLAGGPPDTQYF. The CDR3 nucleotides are TGTGCCAGCAGCTTAGCGGGAGGCCCCCCAGATACGCAGTATTTT.

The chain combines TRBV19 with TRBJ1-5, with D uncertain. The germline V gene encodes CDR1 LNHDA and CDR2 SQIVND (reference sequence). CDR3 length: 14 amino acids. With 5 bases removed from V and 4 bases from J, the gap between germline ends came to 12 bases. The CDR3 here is CASSAEQKNQPQHF. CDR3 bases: TGTGCCAGTAGTGCAGAACAGAAAAATCAGCCCCAGCATTTT. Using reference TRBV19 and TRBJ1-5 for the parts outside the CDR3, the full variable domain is DGGITQSPKYLFRKEGQNVTLSCEQNLNHDAMYWYRQDPGQGLRLIYYSQIVNDFQKGDIAEGYSVSREKKESFPLTVTSAQKNPTAFYLCASSAEQKNQPQHFGDGTRLSIL.

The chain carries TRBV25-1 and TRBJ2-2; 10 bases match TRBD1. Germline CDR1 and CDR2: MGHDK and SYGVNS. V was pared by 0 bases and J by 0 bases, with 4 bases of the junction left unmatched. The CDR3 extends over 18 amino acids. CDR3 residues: CASSEYIGQGANTGELFF. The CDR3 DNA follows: TGTGCCAGCAGTGAATATATTGGACAGGGGGCGAACACCGGGGAGCTGTTTTTT.